The rows below give T cell receptor beta chains drawn from one sample of a study of blood T cell repertoires in COVID-19. Assay: immunoSEQ multiplex PCR; the TCRdb copy retains only in-frame clones and omits some. The table lists 110,000 or so clones, roughly 80% of them singletons, with less than 2% in the top ten. Sequenced: peripheral blood. The receptor set was obtained from a man aged 45-65 years with acute or convalescent COVID-19. CDR3s include the opening cysteine and the closing phenylalanine or tryptophan. D genes are given only for firm matches. Part of the rows lack a size; the others show once, few, many or a class for expanded clones.

clone size | J gene | D gene | V gene | CDR3 DNA | CDR3 protein
- | TRBJ1-6 | - | TRBV4-1 | TGCGCCAGCAGCGAGGGAGGGGAGTATTCACCCCTCCACTTT | CASSEGGEYSPLHF
few | TRBJ1-2 | - | TRBV5-1 | TGCGCCAGCAGCTTGGGCGACTATGGCTACACCTTC | CASSLGDYGYTF
- | TRBJ1-4 | - | TRBV19 | TGTGCCAGTAGTCTCGGGGGAATAGGAGCTGAAAAACTGTTTTTT | CASSLGGIGAEKLFF
- | TRBJ2-7 | - | TRBV4-1 | TGCGCCAGCAGCCAACCAATGGGGGGTAACTACGAGCAGTACTTC | CASSQPMGGNYEQYF
- | TRBJ1-5 | - | TRBV2 | TGTGCCAGCAGTGTTTCCGAGGGATACAATCAGCCCCAGCATTTT | CASSVSEGYNQPQHF
- | TRBJ1-3 | - | TRBV6-5 | TGTGCCAGCAGTTACTCTTGGCAGGGAAACACCATATATTTT | CASSYSWQGNTIYF
- | TRBJ1-4 | - | TRBV28 | TGTGCCAGCATTACAGAGGACAGCGGTGGGAAACTGTTTTTT | CASITEDSGGKLFF
- | TRBJ1-1 | TRBD1 | TRBV20-1 | TGCAGTGCTAGTCCGACAGGGGCCACTGAAGCTTTCTTT | CSASPTGATEAFF
- | TRBJ1-5 | - | TRBV6-1 | TGTGCCAGCAGTGAAGCGTGGTCGCGGGGTAGCAATCAGCCCCAGCATTTT | CASSEAWSRGSNQPQHF
- | TRBJ1-3 | - | TRBV9 | TGTGCCAGCAGCGCAAATGGAAACACCATATATTTT | CASSANGNTIYF
- | TRBJ2-5 | - | TRBV12-3/TRBV12-4 | TGTGCCAGCAGTTTGGGGGGTGCGGAGACCCAGTACTTC | CASSLGGAETQYF
- | TRBJ1-1 | - | TRBV2 | TGTGCCACCCGACAGATAGGCACTGAAGCTTTCTTT | CATRQIGTEAFF
- | TRBJ1-2 | TRBD1 | TRBV7-8 | TGTGCCAGCAGCCCTAGACGACAGGGGACGGATGGCTACACCTTC | CASSPRRQGTDGYTF
- | TRBJ1-4 | - | TRBV19 | TGTGCCAGTAGTGCCGACAGTGGGGCTAATGAAAAACTGTTTTTT | CASSADSGANEKLFF
- | TRBJ1-6 | - | TRBV5-6 | TGTGCCAGCAGCTTGGACATCCCAGGGTCAAATTCACCCCTCCACTTT | CASSLDIPGSNSPLHF
- | TRBJ1-2 | - | TRBV4-1 | TGCGCCAGCAGCCAAGTATCAAGGGGATTCTATGGCTACACCTTC | CASSQVSRGFYGYTF
once | TRBJ1-2 | TRBD1 | TRBV5-6 | TGTGCCAGCAGCTTTAAAGGGGGCCTCTATGGCTACACCTTC | CASSFKGGLYGYTF
many | TRBJ2-1 | TRBD1 | TRBV6-2/TRBV6-3 | TGTGCCAGCAGTTACGCGACAGGGGCCTCCTACAATGAGCAGTTCTTC | CASSYATGASYNEQFF
- | TRBJ2-5 | - | TRBV19 | TGTGCCAGTAGGAGATCCTCCTACGGTCAAGAGACCCAGTACTTC | CASRRSSYGQETQYF
- | TRBJ1-1 | - | TRBV30 | TGTGCCTGGAGAGATGGGGCGCGGACTGAAGCTTTCTTT | CAWRDGARTEAFF
- | TRBJ1-6 | - | TRBV2 | TGTGCCAGCAGCGTGACAAAGAATAATTCACCCCTCCACTTT | CASSVTKNNSPLHF
- | TRBJ1-3 | - | TRBV5-1 | TGCGCCAGCAGCTCCCAGGGCTCTGGAAACACCATATATTTT | CASSSQGSGNTIYF
- | TRBJ2-4 | TRBD1 | TRBV6-1 | TGTGCCAGCAGTGAACATAGTCATATGGGACAGGGGGCTCGAACCATTCAGTACTTC | CASSEHSHMGQGARTIQYF
- | TRBJ2-4 | - | TRBV18 | TGTGCCAGCTCACTCACAAGGGAGAACATTCAGTACTTC | CASSLTRENIQYF
few | TRBJ1-3 | - | TRBV2 | TGTGCCAGCAGTGTGGGAGGAGGAAACACCATATATTTT | CASSVGGGNTIYF
- | TRBJ1-2 | - | TRBV5-6 | TGTGCCAGCAGCTTGGGGCAGGGGAACTATGGCTACACCTTC | CASSLGQGNYGYTF
few | TRBJ1-5 | - | TRBV5-5 | TGTGCCAGCAGCTGGACATCTGATCAGCCCCAGCATTTT | CASSWTSDQPQHF
- | TRBJ1-1 | TRBD1 | TRBV12-3/TRBV12-4 | TGTGCCAGCAGTGACAGGGAAGGGACTGAAGCTTTCTTT | CASSDREGTEAFF
- | TRBJ1-2 | - | TRBV24-1 | TGTGCCACCAGTGATTTAAGCGGCTACACCTTC | CATSDLSGYTF
once | TRBJ1-2 | - | TRBV12-3/TRBV12-4 | TGTGCCAGCAGTCCCGACAGACTCTATGGCTACACCTTC | CASSPDRLYGYTF
- | TRBJ2-1 | TRBD2 | TRBV7-2 | TGTGCCAGCAGCTTAGGAGTGCTAGCGGGGGCCCAAAATGAGCAGTTCTTC | CASSLGVLAGAQNEQFF
- | TRBJ1-4 | - | TRBV6-5 | TGTGCCAGCAGTCGACAGTTAACTAATGAAAAACTGTTTTTT | CASSRQLTNEKLFF
- | TRBJ2-7 | - | TRBV29-1 | TGCAGCGTTGAAGATCAGTTGAAGCAGTACTTC | CSVEDQLKQYF
- | TRBJ2-1 | TRBD1 | TRBV6-5 | TGTGCCAGCAGCAAGAACAGGGGGCCCAACAATGAGCAGTTCTTC | CASSKNRGPNNEQFF
- | TRBJ2-1 | TRBD1 | TRBV10-2 | TGCGCCACCAAGGACAGGGCCGATGAGCAGTTCTTC | CATKDRADEQFF
- | TRBJ1-2 | - | TRBV27 | TGTGCCAGCAGTTTCTACAGGGATGGGGGCTACACCTTC | CASSFYRDGGYTF
once | TRBJ2-7 | - | TRBV2 | TGTGCCAGCAGTGAGGGGGGTTCCTACGAGCAGTACTTC | CASSEGGSYEQYF
- | TRBJ1-5 | - | TRBV6-5 | TGTGCCACCATGAGCAATCAGCCCCAGCATTTT | CATMSNQPQHF
- | TRBJ2-2 | - | TRBV24-1 | TGTGCCACCACCGGGACATACACCGGGGAGCTGTTTTTT | CATTGTYTGELFF
- | TRBJ2-6 | - | TRBV5-6 | TGTGCCAGCAGCTTGTGGGGCGGCGGGGCCAACGTCCTGACTTTC | CASSLWGGGANVLTF
- | TRBJ1-5 | TRBD1 | TRBV2 | TGTGCCAGCAGAGAGACAGGGAACAATCAGCCCCAGCATTTT | CASRETGNNQPQHF
- | TRBJ1-1 | - | TRBV3-1/TRBV3-2 | TGTGCCAGCAGCTATGGACAGTTCCCGTTCTTT | CASSYGQFPFF
many | TRBJ2-7 | TRBD1 | TRBV15 | TGTGCCACCAGCAGTCCGGGACAGGGAGCCTACGAGCAGTACTTC | CATSSPGQGAYEQYF
- | TRBJ2-5 | TRBD1 | TRBV2 | TGTGCCAGCAGTGACGGACAGGCGGCGACCCAGTACTTC | CASSDGQAATQYF
- | TRBJ1-1 | - | TRBV6-5 | TGTGCCAGCGCAGGGCTTACTGAAGCTTTCTTT | CASAGLTEAFF
- | TRBJ2-1 | - | TRBV24-1 | TGTGCCACCAGTGATTTGAGGAGGGGGGGTGAGCAGTTCTTC | CATSDLRRGGEQFF
- | TRBJ2-7 | TRBD1 | TRBV5-1 | TGCGCCAGCAGCACGGACAGGGGCGCCTACGAGCAGTACTTC | CASSTDRGAYEQYF
- | TRBJ1-3 | - | TRBV28 | TGTGCCAGCAGTTCTTCAGGGTTAGGGGGCTCTGGAAACACCATATATTTT | CASSSSGLGGSGNTIYF
few | TRBJ2-1 | TRBD2 | TRBV5-1 | TGCGCCAGCAGCTTGGGACTAGCGGGGGGGAATGAGCAGTTCTTC | CASSLGLAGGNEQFF
- | TRBJ1-4 | - | TRBV5-4 | TGTGCCAGCAGCCGTGGGGGGATCTTAAATGAAAAACTGTTTTTT | CASSRGGILNEKLFF
- | TRBJ2-2 | - | TRBV5-1 | TGCGCCAGCAGCTTGGACAGGCCGAACACCGGGGAGCTGTTTTTT | CASSLDRPNTGELFF